The 21 T cell receptor beta chains in this list originate from one sample, sequenced in a study of OX40 agonist ivuxolimab in advanced cancers. Method: immunoSEQ multiplex PCR; TCRdb's copy keeps in-frame clones and lacks some. The profile covers approximately 70,000 clones, with approximately 86% appearing a single time and roughly 2.4% taken by the ten largest. The sequencing used CD4+ or CD8+ T cells sorted from blood, collected in a trial of the OX40 agonist ivuxolimab. Receptors were obtained from an adult with an advanced solid tumor such as melanoma, head and neck, liver or kidney cancer.

The J gene is TRBJ2-5, the V gene TRBV9; 7 bases are shared with TRBD1. CDR1 is SGDLS, CDR2 YYNGEE, per germline. V lost 3 bases and J lost 5; bases outside the gene matches: 7. The CDR3 is 14 residues long. Written as DNA, the CDR3 is TGTGCCAGCAGCGGCCGACAGGGATTTGAGACCCAGTACTTC. This encodes CASSGRQGFETQYF.

The CDR3 loop is CASSLFPQETQYF. The CDR3 DNA sequence: TGTGCCAGCAGCTTATTCCCCCAAGAGACCCAGTACTTC. The chain combines TRBV7-3 with TRBJ2-5; D remains unclear. The V and J ends lost 2 bases and 1 base respectively, with 5 bases between them. This CDR3 spans 13 amino acids. CDR1 is SGHTA, CDR2 FQGTGA, per germline.

The chain has TRBV20-1 and TRBJ2-7, with D possibly matching TRBD1 (6 bases). The CDR3 extends over 11 amino acids. The V end was cut by 5 bases, the J end by 1 base, with 6 bases between. CDR1 and CDR2 (germline): DFQATT, SNEGSKA (reference sequence). This CDR3 reads CSAGQSYEQYF. The CDR3 DNA reads TGCAGTGCTGGACAGTCCTACGAGCAGTACTTC.

V usage is TRBV7-2 and J usage is TRBJ2-7, with 8 nucleotides matching TRBD1. The CDR3 sequence is 15 residues long. The V gene end was trimmed by 4 bases and the J gene end by 5 bases; junction bases not matched to a gene: 10. Germline lookup yields CDR1 SGHTA and CDR2 FQGNSA. CDR3 in DNA: TGTGCCAGCAGCTCGAGATCAGGGGGCAGAAACGAGCAGTACTTC. Translating gives CASSSRSGGRNEQYF.

V and J are TRBV7-6 and TRBJ1-1; D remains ambiguous. The CDR3 consists of 15 residues. Trimming took off 1 base at V and 3 bases at J, with 12 bases between the two ends. Germline CDR1 is SGHVS and CDR2 is FNYEAQ. The CDR3 nucleotides read TGTGCCAGCAGCTTAGACGGGATCGGGGACACTGAAGCTTTCTTT. The encoded protein is CASSLDGIGDTEAFF. Together with reference TRBV7-6 and TRBJ1-1, the CDR3 gives the full variable domain: GAGVSQSPRYKVTKRGQDVALRCDPISGHVSLYWYRQALGQGPEFLTYFNYEAQQDKSGLPNDRFSAERPEGSISTLTIQRTEQRDSAMYRCASSLDGIGDTEAFFGQGTRLTVV.

The chain links TRBV28 to TRBJ1-2, with D tentatively TRBD1 (6 bases). V lost 6 bases to trimming and J lost 6 bases, with 17 bases between them. The CDR3 consists of 14 residues. From germline, CDR1 is MDHEN and CDR2 SYDVKM. CDR3 protein: CASRQQGPIDGYTF. CDR3 nucleotide sequence: TGTGCCAGCAGGCAACAGGGACCGATCGATGGCTACACCTTC.

This clone was observed once. V gene TRBV6-5 combines with J gene TRBJ1-1; TRBD1 matches 9 bases. Germline V lookup: CDR1 MNHEY, CDR2 SVGAGI. The CDR3 extends over 13 amino acids. After removal of 2 bases from V and 6 bases from J, the junction contained 1 base not matched to a gene. CDR3 DNA: TGTGCCAGCAGTTACGACAGGGGGGCTGAAGCTTTCTTT. Residues: CASSYDRGAEAFF.

For the CDR3, the DNA is TGTGCCAGCACCTCCGCGACCGGGACTAGCGGGAGTTTGACCGGGGAGCTGTTTTTT. This translates into CASTSATGTSGSLTGELFF. The V gene is TRBV2, the J gene TRBJ2-2; TRBD2 aligns across 14 bases. V lost 7 bases, J lost 5 bases, and 15 bases stayed unmatched. The CDR3 totals 19 residues. Germline CDR1 SNHLY, CDR2 FYNNEI. The variable domain in full, completed from reference TRBV2 and TRBJ2-2, reads EPEVTQTPSHQVTQMGQEVILRCVPISNHLYFYWYRQILGQKVEFLVSFYNNEISEKSEIFDDQFSVERPDGSNFTLKIRSTKLEDSAMYFCASTSATGTSGSLTGELFFGEGSRLTVL.

The gene calls are TRBV6-5 and TRBJ2-7, with D uncertain. V was cut by 4 bases and J by 13 bases, with 17 bases left in between. This CDR3 spans 12 amino acids. Looked up from germline, CDR1 is MNHEY and CDR2 is SVGAGI. As DNA, the CDR3 is TGTGCCAGCAGTTTCAAACAGAGACTCGCTTACTTC. Protein sequence: CASSFKQRLAYF.

The V call is TRBV5-1, the J call TRBJ1-2; TRBD1 is a possible D gene (6 bases). This CDR3 contains 14 residues. Germline CDR1 SGHRS, CDR2 YFSETQ. Trimming stripped 0 bases from V and 7 bases from J, with 13 bases between. CDR3 in DNA: TGCGCCAGCAGCTTGGATGTGGGGGGCGGTGGCTACACCTTC. This gives the protein CASSLDVGGGGYTF. Supplemented by reference TRBV5-1 and TRBJ1-2, the full variable domain reads KAGVTQTPRYLIKTRGQQVTLSCSPISGHRSVSWYQQTPGQGLQFLFEYFSETQRNKGNFPGRFSGRQFSNSRSEMNVSTLELGDSALYLCASSLDVGGGGYTFGSGTRLTVV.

The genes are TRBV10-3 and TRBJ2-7, with TRBD1 as a possible D gene (5 bases). The CDR3 is made up of 15 amino acids. CDR1 ENHRY and CDR2 SYGVKD come from the germline V gene. Deletions cut 0 bases from V and 0 bases from J, with 9 bases between. The CDR3 DNA reads TGTGCCATCAGTGAGTCCTTGACAGCCTCCTACGAGCAGTACTTC. This translates into CAISESLTASYEQYF.

The chain couples TRBV28 to TRBJ1-4; D gene ambiguous. Trimming shortened V by 6 bases and J by 8 bases, and 7 bases separated the two germline ends. The CDR3 has 11 amino acids. Per germline, CDR1 MDHEN and CDR2 SYDVKM. CDR3 nucleotide sequence: TGTGCCAGCAGACGTTTCGAAAAACTGTTTTTT. Its translation: CASRRFEKLFF.

This chain uses TRBV30 with TRBJ2-6; D not resolved. The length of the CDR3 is 12 residues. Germline-derived CDR1 and CDR2 are GTSNPN and SVGIG (reference sequence). The ends were cut back, 4 bases at V and 4 bases at J, with 5 bases in the middle. The DNA for the CDR3 is TGTGCCTGGACGAGGGGGGCCAACGTCCTGACTTTC. It is translated as CAWTRGANVLTF.

This clone has only a few counts. The chain has TRBV5-8 and TRBJ1-2, with D unclear. The CDR3 length is 14 residues. V lost 4 bases and J 6 bases, leaving 16 bases between the germline ends. Germline CDR1 reads SGHTS; CDR2 reads YDEGEE. CDR3 in amino acids: CASSLELLGNGYTF. Here the CDR3 DNA reads TGTGCCAGCAGCCTCGAGCTTTTGGGTAATGGCTACACCTTC.

The rearrangement uses TRBV5-6 and TRBJ1-2, with TRBD1 as a possible D gene (6 bases). Trimming removed 4 bases at V and 4 bases at J, with 14 bases between. The CDR3 extends over 14 amino acids. Germline-derived CDR1 and CDR2 are SGHDT and YYEEEE. CDR3 amino acids: CASSPDVGAYGYTF. Here the CDR3 DNA reads TGTGCCAGCAGCCCTGATGTGGGGGCCTATGGCTACACCTTC.

The CDR3 spells CASSADRANTGELFF. CDR3 bases: TGTGCCAGCAGCGCGGACAGGGCCAACACCGGGGAGCTGTTTTTT. The chain links TRBV9 to TRBJ2-2; 8 positions match TRBD1. J was trimmed by 2 bases and V by 3 bases; bases with no gene match: 3. The germline CDR1 and CDR2 sequences are SGDLS and YYNGEE. The CDR3 length is 15 residues.

J is TRBJ1-6 and V is TRBV18; D not certain. CDR1 is KGHSH and CDR2 is LQKENI in the germline V gene. The V end was cut by 6 bases, the J end by 7 bases, with 16 bases between. The CDR3 runs to 15 residues. CDR3 sequence: CASSPVGDPNSPLHF. CDR3 bases: TGTGCCAGCTCCCCCGTCGGGGATCCGAATTCACCCCTCCACTTT. The entire variable domain, with the rest obtained from reference TRBV18 and TRBJ1-6, is as follows: NAGVMQNPRHLVRRRGQEARLRCSPMKGHSHVYWYRQLPEEGLKFMVYLQKENIIDESGMPKERFSAEFPKEGPSILRIQQVVRGDSAAYFCASSPVGDPNSPLHFGNGTRLTVT.

V usage is TRBV4-3 and J usage is TRBJ1-1; D uncertain. The V end lost 0 bases, the J end lost 1 base, and 9 bases lay between the germline ends. Looked up from germline, CDR1 is LGHNA and CDR2 is YSLEER. The CDR3 totals 15 residues. The CDR3 coding sequence is TGCGCCAGCAGCCAAGATAGGGAGGGGAACACTGAAGCTTTCTTT. Its protein is CASSQDREGNTEAFF.

The chain employs TRBV5-6 and TRBJ2-2; 10 nucleotides match TRBD1. The CDR3 consists of 15 residues. The trim removed 4 bases at V and 8 bases at J, leaving 8 bases unmatched. Germline CDR1 SGHDT, CDR2 YYEEEE. CDR3 protein: CASSGRQGAFGELFF. In nucleotides, the CDR3 is TGTGCCAGCAGCGGTAGACAGGGGGCATTTGGGGAGCTGTTTTTT.

This clone was observed a few times. The chain uses TRBV11-1 and TRBJ1-3; D not certain. V was shortened by 5 bases and J by 0 bases, with 5 bases between the two germline ends. From germline, CDR1 is SGHAT and CDR2 FQDESV (reference sequence). This CDR3 is built from 13 residues. CDR3 in amino acids: CASSRDSGNTIYF. In DNA form, the CDR3 reads TGTGCCAGCAGCCGAGACTCTGGAAACACCATATATTTT.

The genes are TRBV7-9 and TRBJ2-1, with D possibly TRBD1 on 6 matching bases. There are 14 residues in the CDR3. Germline V lookup: CDR1 SEHNR, CDR2 FQNEAQ (reference sequence). Between the trimmed V and J ends, which lost 5 bases and 4 bases, there was a span of 12 bases. This chain's CDR3 is CASSPRDTYNEQFF. CDR3 DNA: TGTGCCAGCAGCCCCCGGGACACATACAATGAGCAGTTCTTC.